This passage covers 24 T cell receptor beta chains from one sample sequenced in a study of T cell changes during pregnancy in multiple sclerosis (dated by TCRdb to about 2019). The receptor library was made with the immunoSEQ multiplex PCR assay. TCRdb retrieved this table from immuneACCESS and kept in-frame rearrangements only. Not all clones are present; in checked studies, unresolved V genes account for under half, and no reason is known for the remainder. Present in this sample are over 100,000 clones, about 90% of which were seen just once. Together, the top ten hold approximately 1.5% of the sample. The material sequenced was peripheral blood, taken in the third trimester of pregnancy. These receptors all come from a female donor with multiple sclerosis, enrolled in a pregnancy study.

V and J are TRBV7-3 and TRBJ2-1, with 8 bases lining up with TRBD2. The J segment lost 7 bases and the V segment lost 4 bases, leaving 9 bases of the junction unmatched. The germline CDR1 and CDR2 sequences are SGHTA and FQGTGA. The CDR3 covers 15 residues. The DNA of the CDR3 is TGTGCCAGCAGCTCAGGGACTAGAGTAGGGAATGAGCAGTTCTTC. This translates into CASSSGTRVGNEQFF. Drawing the rest from reference TRBV7-3 and TRBJ2-1, the complete variable domain is GAGVSQTPSNKVTEKGKYVELRCDPISGHTALYWYRQSLGQGPEFLIYFQGTGAADDSGLPNDRFFAVRPEGSVSTLKIQRTERGDSAVYLCASSSGTRVGNEQFFGPGTRLTVL.

The table lists this clone with a count of one. The chain is built from TRBV11-1 and TRBJ1-1; TRBD1 matches 7 bases. Per the germline V gene, CDR1 is SGHAT and CDR2 is FQDESV (reference sequence). This CDR3 is built from 15 residues. Unmatched junction bases numbered 6, after V lost 4 bases and J lost 1 base. CDR3 protein: CASSSGQDSNTEAFF. The CDR3 DNA reads as TGTGCCAGCAGCTCCGGACAGGACTCGAACACTGAAGCTTTCTTT.

The chain uses TRBV5-4 and TRBJ2-5; the D gene is possibly TRBD2 (7 bases). The CDR3 totals 13 residues. Germline V gene data show CDR1 as SGHNT and CDR2 as YYREEE (reference sequence). Trimming left V 4 bases short and J 5 bases short, with 12 bases between. The CDR3 nucleotides are TGTGCCAGCAGCGGGGGGGGCGTGGAGACCCAGTACTTC. This codes for CASSGGGVETQYF.

V and J are TRBV11-2 and TRBJ1-5; D gene unclear. The CDR3 consists of 15 residues. Germline CDR1 and CDR2: SGHAT and FQNNGV. Trimming left V 0 bases short and J 0 bases short, with 6 bases between. DNA for the CDR3: TGTGCCAGCAGCTTAGACAGGTTTAGCAATCAGCCCCAGCATTTT. Encoded protein: CASSLDRFSNQPQHF.

The chain carries TRBV4-2 and TRBJ1-1; 7 bases align to TRBD1. CDR3 length: 15 amino acids. CDR1 is LGHNA, CDR2 YNFKEQ, per germline. Trimming removed 4 bases from V and 3 bases from J; junction bases left unmatched: 8. The CDR3 reads CASSPWETGDTEAFF. CDR3 in DNA: TGTGCCAGCAGCCCCTGGGAAACAGGGGACACTGAAGCTTTCTTT.

The J gene is TRBJ2-5, the V gene TRBV5-4, with 11 bases identical to TRBD2. The CDR3 has 17 residues. Germline V gives CDR1 SGHNT, CDR2 YYREEE (reference sequence). Losses at the gene ends were 4 bases for V and 5 bases for J; bases not matched to a gene: 13. This chain's CDR3 is CASSAGLAELRVETQYF. CDR3 in DNA: TGTGCCAGCAGCGCGGGACTAGCGGAGTTAAGGGTGGAGACCCAGTACTTC.

This clone was seen a handful of times. J is TRBJ1-1 and V is TRBV27; possible D gene TRBD1, 5 bases. Trimming cost V 8 bases and J 2 bases, with 15 bases left between them. This CDR3 is 14 amino acids long. The germline CDR1 and CDR2 sequences are MNHEY and SMNVEV (reference sequence). CDR3 DNA sequence: TGTGCCAGCTTTAACGGACACCCTAACACTGAAGCTTTCTTT. Translated: CASFNGHPNTEAFF.

The chain has TRBV18 and TRBJ1-5; D is uncertain. Trimming took 3 bases from V and 5 from J, leaving 8 bases between them. The CDR3 totals 13 residues. Germline CDR1 and CDR2: KGHSH and LQKENI. CDR3 in DNA: TGTGCCAGCTCACCGGGCCGCGATCAGCCCCAGCATTTT. Translated, it gives CASSPGRDQPQHF.

The chain links TRBV6-5 to TRBJ1-2, with a tentative D call TRBD1 (5 bases). Trimming shortened V by 5 bases and J by 4 bases, and 11 bases separated the two germline ends. Germline values: CDR1 MNHEY, CDR2 SVGAGI. There are 13 residues in the CDR3. The CDR3 DNA reads as TGTGCCAGCAGTCCCGACAGACCCTATGGCTACACCTTC. Translating gives CASSPDRPYGYTF.

The chain is built from TRBV5-5 and TRBJ1-4; 7 nucleotides line up with TRBD1. CDR3 length: 18 amino acids. The germline gives CDR1 SGHKS, CDR2 YYEKEE (reference sequence). Trimming cost V 5 bases and J 0 bases; bases outside gene matches: 13. Here the CDR3 reads CASRNYRGNLPTNEKLFF. The CDR3, as DNA: TGTGCCAGCAGGAACTACAGGGGCAATCTCCCAACTAATGAAAAACTGTTTTTT.

This chain joins TRBV5-1 and TRBJ2-1; no definite D call. Germline CDR1 and CDR2: SGHRS and YFSETQ. V was shortened by 1 base and J by 6 bases, with 5 bases between the two germline ends. The CDR3 spans 12 residues. The CDR3 loop reads CASSLTINEQFF. The CDR3 nucleotides read TGCGCCAGCAGCTTGACTATCAATGAGCAGTTCTTC.

The DNA of the CDR3 is TGTGCCAGTAGTATAGCCGGCAATGAGCAGTTCTTC. Protein: CASSIAGNEQFF. V and J are TRBV19 and TRBJ2-1; D remains unclear. Germline CDR1 LNHDA, CDR2 SQIVND (reference sequence). The CDR3 consists of 12 residues. V lost 1 base to trimming and J lost 6 bases, with 4 bases between them. The variable domain in full, completed from reference TRBV19 and TRBJ2-1, reads DGGITQSPKYLFRKEGQNVTLSCEQNLNHDAMYWYRQDPGQGLRLIYYSQIVNDFQKGDIAEGYSVSREKKESFPLTVTSAQKNPTAFYLCASSIAGNEQFFGPGTRLTVL.

The V and J genes are TRBV25-1 and TRBJ1-6; maybe TRBD1 (5 bases). Germline lookup yields CDR1 MGHDK and CDR2 SYGVNS. V dropped 6 bases and J dropped 8 bases, with 14 bases sitting between them. This CDR3 is built from 14 residues. The DNA of the CDR3 is TGTGCCAGCAGCGCGGGACCCACCTATTCACCCCTCCACTTT. Translated: CASSAGPTYSPLHF.

The CDR3 DNA reads as TGTGCCAGCTACAGCGGGAGGAGTGTGAATGAGCAGTTCTTC. Protein: CASYSGRSVNEQFF. This rearrangement joins TRBV2 to TRBJ2-1; 9 bases line up with TRBD2. Germline CDR1 and CDR2: SNHLY and FYNNEI. V lost 8 bases to trimming and J lost 7 bases; unmatched junction nucleotides: 9. The CDR3 is made up of 14 amino acids.

This clone was recorded only once. The chain uses TRBV19 and TRBJ1-3; no reliable D call. The CDR3 consists of 16 residues. The V gene's germline CDR1 is LNHDA and CDR2 SQIVND (reference sequence). With 7 bases removed from V and 0 bases from J, the gap between germline ends came to 16 bases. The CDR3: CASIQRSRGSGNTIYF. For the CDR3, the DNA is TGTGCCAGTATTCAAAGGTCGCGGGGCTCTGGAAACACCATATATTTT.

The chain has TRBV5-4 and TRBJ2-5, with D possibly matching TRBD1 (7 bases). The V and J ends lost 1 base and 2 bases respectively, with 15 bases between them. CDR1 SGHNT and CDR2 YYREEE come from the germline V gene (reference sequence). The CDR3 sequence is 16 residues long. As DNA, the CDR3 is TGTGCCAGCAGCTTGATCGGGCAGGGGGGTCAAGAGACCCAGTACTTC. Translation gives CASSLIGQGGQETQYF.

Here the CDR3 reads CSVDGVGGLHLTSRAYEQYF. CDR3 sequence (DNA): TGCAGCGTCGATGGGGTAGGGGGCCTTCATTTAACATCGCGAGCCTACGAGCAGTACTTC. The V gene is TRBV29-1, the J gene TRBJ2-7; TRBD1 matches 7 bases. CDR1 is SQVTM, CDR2 ANQGSEA, per germline. The CDR3 is 20 residues long. After removal of 6 bases from V and 2 bases from J, the junction contained 28 bases not matched to a gene.

The chain has TRBV15 and TRBJ2-5, with D unclear. V was trimmed by 0 bases and J by 4 bases, leaving 9 bases between them. This CDR3 contains 14 residues. In germline, CDR1 is LNHNV, CDR2 YYDKDF (reference sequence). CDR3 in amino acids: CATSRDSPGETQYF. The CDR3 DNA sequence: TGTGCCACCAGCAGAGATTCCCCCGGAGAGACCCAGTACTTC.

This chain joins TRBV9 and TRBJ2-1; 9 nucleotides line up with TRBD2. Germline CDR1 and CDR2: SGDLS and YYNGEE. V lost 2 bases to trimming and J lost 10 bases; unmatched junction nucleotides: 7. The CDR3 runs 14 residues. For the CDR3, the DNA is TGTGCCAGCAGCGTCGAGACTAGCGGTTCGGAGCAGTTCTTC. Protein: CASSVETSGSEQFF.

The chain carries TRBV13 and TRBJ2-2, with no clear D. The CDR3 loop spans 13 amino acids. The germline V gene has CDR1 PRHDT and CDR2 FYEKMQ (reference sequence). With 5 bases removed from V and 4 bases from J, the gap between germline ends came to 8 bases. The chain's CDR3 is CASSLYLTGELFF. The DNA of the CDR3 is TGTGCCAGCAGCCTCTATCTCACCGGGGAGCTGTTTTTT.

This sequence joins TRBV6-6 and TRBJ2-7, with D maybe TRBD1 (6 bases). Trimming took off 0 bases at V and 5 bases at J, with 17 bases between the two ends. The CDR3 length is 16 residues. Germline V gene data show CDR1 as MNHNY and CDR2 as SVGAGI (reference sequence). The CDR3 region has the DNA TGTGCCAGCAGTTACTCGGGGCAGGGGTACGGGAACGAGCAGTACTTC. Translating it yields CASSYSGQGYGNEQYF.

The chain joins TRBV7-2 to TRBJ2-1, with D tentatively TRBD2 (7 bases). Trimming cost V 2 bases and J 4 bases, with 15 bases left between them. CDR1 SGHTA and CDR2 FQGNSA come from the germline V gene. The CDR3 has 16 residues. Here the CDR3 reads CASSLSPGGPYNEQFF. The CDR3 region has the DNA TGTGCCAGCAGCTTATCCCCGGGGGGCCCTTACAATGAGCAGTTCTTC.

The V gene is TRBV4-1, the J gene TRBJ1-1; no definite D call. In germline, CDR1 is MGHRA, CDR2 YSYEKL. The V end lost 1 base, the J end lost 10 bases, and 22 bases lay between the germline ends. The CDR3 covers 16 residues. The DNA for the CDR3 is TGCGCCAGCAGCCAAGTCACGGGGTACGGCGGCAAAGTAGCTTTCTTT. It is translated as CASSQVTGYGGKVAFF.

The rearrangement joins TRBV6-1 to TRBJ1-4; a weak D match, TRBD1 (6 bases). The CDR3 totals 16 residues. Germline lookup yields CDR1 MNHNS and CDR2 SASEGT. Deletions cut 0 bases from V and 4 bases from J, with 12 bases between. In nucleotides, the CDR3 is TGTGCCAGCAGTGAAGCGCGACAACAGGGTAATGAAAAACTGTTTTTT. It specifies CASSEARQQGNEKLFF.